Sequencing of this T cell receptor beta chain was carried out in a study of post-analysis software for immune sequencing data. Concerning this clonotype: The antigen is not known.

With V trimmed by 4 bases and J by 1 base, 2 bases remained unmatched. CDR1 and CDR2 from the germline V gene are MRHNA and SNTAGT. The CDR3 has 16 amino acids. Findings of the study overall: TRBV segments more frequent in patients than in controls numbered a few and included TRBV5-6, TRBV5-1 and TRBV20-1.

The authors incorporated unique molecular identifiers into the TCR beta cDNA libraries. MiXCR, applied by TCRdb to the PCR reads, yields one record per CDR3 protein. The sample holds 380,000 or so distinct CDR3 sequences; around 37% are singletons and the top ten take roughly 13%. The clonotype originates from a girl aged 10 to 17 with multiple sclerosis. V usage is TRBV6-4 and J usage is TRBJ2-3; 13 nucleotides align to TRBD2. Material: blood. The CDR3 nucleotides read TGTGCCAGCAGTGTGGGGACTAGCGGGGGCACAGATACGCAGTATTTT. Amino acid sequence: CASSVGTSGGTDTQYF.